These T cell receptor beta chains were read from a single sample in a study of CD8 T cells in Susac syndrome. MiXCR was run by TCRdb on the immunoSEQ multiplex PCR reads, yielding one entry per CDR3 protein. The sample yields 150,000 or so distinct CDR3 sequences, about 96% seen once. What was sequenced was CD4+ T cells from PBMCs. These receptors were obtained from a human donor with Susac syndrome. CDR3s include the opening cysteine and the closing phenylalanine or tryptophan. A D gene is named only where the DNA matches it firmly. Size values are once, few and many counts, or a class for expanded clones, and some rows have none.

D | J | V | size | CDR3 | DNA
. | TRBJ1-5 | TRBV19 | . | CASSMWQPDQPQHF | TGTGCCAGTAGTATGTGGCAGCCCGATCAGCCCCAGCATTTT
. | TRBJ2-1 | TRBV30 | once | CAWSTELVLGNEQFF | TGTGCCTGGAGTACCGAACTAGTTTTGGGCAATGAGCAGTTCTTC
TRBD1 | TRBJ1-2 | TRBV29-1 | . | CSVRTGIDYGYTF | TGCAGCGTCCGGACAGGGATAGACTATGGCTACACCTTC
. | TRBJ2-7 | TRBV6-5 | . | CASSSATLATGSYEQYF | TGTGCCAGCAGTTCCGCGACTTTAGCGACCGGCTCCTACGAGCAGTACTTC
TRBD1 | TRBJ2-3 | TRBV7-6 | once | CASSLVQGASTDTQYF | TGTGCCAGCAGCTTAGTCCAGGGGGCTAGCACAGATACGCAGTATTTT
TRBD2 | TRBJ2-7 | TRBV20-1 | . | CSAPPGLAGDSEQYF | TGCAGTGCCCCGCCCGGACTAGCGGGAGATAGTGAGCAGTACTTC
. | TRBJ1-6 | TRBV5-1 | . | CASSLEQGPLHF | TGCGCCAGCAGCCTCGAACAAGGGCCCCTCCACTTT
TRBD1 | TRBJ1-5 | TRBV6-2/TRBV6-3 | . | CASREGTGGNQPQHF | TGTGCCAGCAGGGAGGGGACAGGGGGCAATCAGCCCCAGCATTTT
TRBD1 | TRBJ1-2 | TRBV5-4 | . | CASTRTGPYGYTF | TGTGCCAGCACCCGGACAGGGCCCTATGGCTACACCTTC
. | TRBJ2-2 | TRBV7-2 | . | CASRSQGMVTGELFF | TGTGCCAGCAGATCTCAGGGGATGGTCACCGGGGAGCTGTTTTTT
TRBD1 | TRBJ1-6 | TRBV5-1 | . | CASSLDAGGRGNSPLHF | TGCGCCAGCAGCTTGGATGCAGGGGGAAGAGGTAATTCACCCCTCCACTTT
. | TRBJ1-5 | TRBV12-3/TRBV12-4 | . | CASRDGGNQPQHF | TGTGCCAGCAGGGACGGAGGCAATCAGCCCCAGCATTTT
TRBD1 | TRBJ2-2 | TRBV6-6 | once | CASGQGNTGELFF | TGTGCCAGCGGACAGGGAAACACCGGGGAGCTGTTTTTT
. | TRBJ2-5 | TRBV20-1 | . | CSARGTWGLGETQYF | TGCAGTGCTAGAGGCACTTGGGGGCTGGGAGAGACCCAGTACTTC
. | TRBJ1-2 | TRBV3-1 | . | CASSQIGDYTF | TGTGCCAGCAGCCAGATAGGGGACTACACCTTC
. | TRBJ1-5 | TRBV29-1 | . | CSVAEQGVNQPQHF | TGCAGCGTTGCGGAGCAGGGTGTCAATCAGCCCCAGCATTTT
. | TRBJ2-5 | TRBV7-9 | . | CASSLEGNEQETQYF | TGTGCCAGCAGCTTAGAGGGGAATGAGCAAGAGACCCAGTACTTC
. | TRBJ2-6 | TRBV19 | few | CASSRGPGANVLTF | TGTGCCAGTAGTCGGGGCCCTGGGGCCAACGTCCTGACTTTC
. | TRBJ2-5 | TRBV7-2 | . | CASSLDQAPWETQYF | TGTGCCAGCAGCTTAGATCAAGCGCCCTGGGAGACCCAGTACTTC
. | TRBJ2-5 | TRBV5-1 | . | CASSLSVGEWETQYF | TGCGCCAGCAGCTTGAGTGTGGGAGAATGGGAGACCCAGTACTTC
TRBD1 | TRBJ2-5 | TRBV29-1 | . | CSARTGPQETQYF | TGCAGCGCAAGGACAGGGCCCCAAGAGACCCAGTACTTC
TRBD1 | TRBJ1-2 | TRBV20-1 | . | CSAQGAGSGYGYTF | TGCAGTGCCCAGGGGGCAGGGAGCGGCTATGGCTACACCTTC
TRBD1 | TRBJ2-5 | TRBV20-1 | . | CSAPPGQEQETQYF | TGCAGTGCACCCCCCGGACAGGAGCAAGAGACCCAGTACTTC
TRBD2 | TRBJ2-1 | TRBV14 | . | CASSRYGTSRYNEQFF | TGTGCCAGCAGCCGATACGGGACTAGCAGATACAATGAGCAGTTCTTC
TRBD1 | TRBJ1-6 | TRBV20-1 | . | CSARQGGNSPLHF | TGCAGTGCCCGACAGGGGGGTAATTCACCCCTCCACTTT
TRBD1 | TRBJ1-1 | TRBV9 | few | CASSPGQGGPEAFF | TGTGCCAGCAGCCCGGGACAGGGGGGGCCTGAAGCTTTCTTT
TRBD2 | TRBJ2-5 | TRBV12-3/TRBV12-4 | . | CASSILALTETQYF | TGTGCCAGCAGTATACTAGCGTTGACGGAGACCCAGTACTTC
. | TRBJ1-2 | TRBV7-8 | . | CASSPLAAVYGYTF | TGTGCCAGCAGCCCACTCGCCGCCGTCTATGGCTACACCTTC
. | TRBJ2-4 | TRBV19 | . | CASSVAKNIQYF | TGTGCCAGTAGTGTAGCCAAAAACATTCAGTACTTC
. | TRBJ1-6 | TRBV30 | . | CAWSVSGGGNSPLHF | TGTGCCTGGAGTGTCTCGGGTGGAGGGAATTCACCCCTCCACTTT
. | TRBJ2-1 | TRBV6-2/TRBV6-3 | . | CASTTGFSNEQFF | TGTGCCAGCACCACAGGGTTTTCCAATGAGCAGTTCTTC
. | TRBJ2-1 | TRBV6-6 | . | CASNTKFYNEQFF | TGTGCCAGCAATACGAAGTTCTACAATGAGCAGTTCTTC
. | TRBJ1-3 | TRBV7-2 | once | CASSRHRAEATIYF | TGTGCCAGCAGCCGTCACAGGGCTGAAGCCACCATATATTTT
. | TRBJ1-4 | TRBV5-6 | once | CASSPAGGPNEKLFF | TGTGCCAGCAGCCCCGCGGGAGGGCCTAATGAAAAACTGTTTTTT
. | TRBJ2-5 | TRBV30 | . | CAWSVGSTQTQYF | TGTGCCTGGAGTGTCGGTAGCACACAGACCCAGTACTTC
. | TRBJ2-4 | TRBV20-1 | once | CSARDTRYSVAKNIQYF | TGCAGTGCTAGAGACACTCGTTACTCCGTAGCCAAAAACATTCAGTACTTC
. | TRBJ2-5 | TRBV12-3/TRBV12-4 | . | CASSLGGVYQETQYF | TGTGCCAGCAGTTTAGGAGGGGTGTACCAAGAGACCCAGTACTTC
. | TRBJ1-5 | TRBV28 | . | CASSPYASRNQPQHF | TGTGCCAGCAGCCCCTACGCCAGTCGTAATCAGCCCCAGCATTTT
. | TRBJ2-7 | TRBV15 | . | CATSRTLSSYEQYF | TGTGCCACCAGCCGAACGCTCAGCTCCTACGAGCAGTACTTC
. | TRBJ1-5 | TRBV6-2/TRBV6-3 | . | CASSQPQSGLNNQPQHF | TGTGCCAGCAGCCAACCTCAATCCGGGTTAAACAATCAGCCCCAGCATTTT